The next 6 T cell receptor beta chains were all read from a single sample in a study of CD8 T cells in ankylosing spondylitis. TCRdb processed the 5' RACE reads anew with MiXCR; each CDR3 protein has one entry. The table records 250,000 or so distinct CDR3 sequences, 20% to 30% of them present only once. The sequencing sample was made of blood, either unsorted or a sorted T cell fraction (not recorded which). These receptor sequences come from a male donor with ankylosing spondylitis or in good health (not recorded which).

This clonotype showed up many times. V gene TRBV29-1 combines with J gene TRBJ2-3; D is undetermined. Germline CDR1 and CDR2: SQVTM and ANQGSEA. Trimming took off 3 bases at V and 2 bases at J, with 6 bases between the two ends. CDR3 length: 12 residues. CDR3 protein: CSVEAATDTQYF. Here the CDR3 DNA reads TGCAGCGTTGAGGCGGCCACAGATACGCAGTATTTT.

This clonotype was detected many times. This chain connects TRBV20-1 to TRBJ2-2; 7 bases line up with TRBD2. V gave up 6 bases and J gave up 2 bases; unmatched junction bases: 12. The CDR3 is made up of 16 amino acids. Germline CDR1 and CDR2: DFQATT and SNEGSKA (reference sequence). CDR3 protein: CSASARAGPNTGELFF. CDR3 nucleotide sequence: TGCAGTGCCTCGGCGAGAGCGGGACCCAACACCGGGGAGCTGTTTTTT.

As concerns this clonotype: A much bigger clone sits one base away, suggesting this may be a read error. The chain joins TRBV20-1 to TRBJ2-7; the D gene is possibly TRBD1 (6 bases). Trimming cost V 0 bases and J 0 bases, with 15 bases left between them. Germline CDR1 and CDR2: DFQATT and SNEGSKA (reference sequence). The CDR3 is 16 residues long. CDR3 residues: CSARDRDKASSYEQYF. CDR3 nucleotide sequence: TGCAGTGCTAGAGATAGGGACAAGGCCAGCTCCTACGAGCAGTACTTC.

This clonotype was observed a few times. Here the CDR3 DNA reads TGCAGTGCTAGAAGCAGGGGCGCGGGAGGCTACACCTTC. Amino acids: CSARSRGAGGYTF. The chain employs TRBV20-1 and TRBJ1-2; tentatively, D is TRBD1 (6 bases). The CDR3 is 13 amino acids. Germline V gene lookup returns CDR1 DFQATT and CDR2 SNEGSKA (reference sequence). Deletions cut 2 bases from V and 8 bases from J, with 15 bases between.

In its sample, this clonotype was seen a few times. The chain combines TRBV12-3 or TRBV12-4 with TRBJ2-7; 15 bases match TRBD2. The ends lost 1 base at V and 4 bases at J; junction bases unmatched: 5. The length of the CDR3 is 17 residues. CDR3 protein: CASSLGPGTSGGYEQYF. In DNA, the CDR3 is TGTGCCAGCAGTTTAGGTCCCGGGACTAGCGGGGGGTACGAGCAGTACTTC.

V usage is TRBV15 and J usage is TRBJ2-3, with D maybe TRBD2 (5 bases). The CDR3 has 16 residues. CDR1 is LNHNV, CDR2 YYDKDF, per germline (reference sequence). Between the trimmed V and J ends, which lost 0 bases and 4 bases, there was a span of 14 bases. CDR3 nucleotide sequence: TGTGCCACCAGCAGAGAAGAGGGCCCTCTTCCAGATACGCAGTATTTT. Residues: CATSREEGPLPDTQYF.